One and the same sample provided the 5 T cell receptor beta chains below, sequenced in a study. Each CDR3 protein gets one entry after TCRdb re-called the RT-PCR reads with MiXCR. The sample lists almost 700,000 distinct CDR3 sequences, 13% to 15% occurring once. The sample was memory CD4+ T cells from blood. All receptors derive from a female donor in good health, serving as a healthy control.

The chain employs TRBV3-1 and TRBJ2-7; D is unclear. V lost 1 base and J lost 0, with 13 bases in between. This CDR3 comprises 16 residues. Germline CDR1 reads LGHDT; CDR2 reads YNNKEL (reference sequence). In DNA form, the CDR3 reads TGTGCCAGCAGCCAAGCCCCGGTGCCGTCCTCCTACGAGCAGTACTTC. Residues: CASSQAPVPSSYEQYF.

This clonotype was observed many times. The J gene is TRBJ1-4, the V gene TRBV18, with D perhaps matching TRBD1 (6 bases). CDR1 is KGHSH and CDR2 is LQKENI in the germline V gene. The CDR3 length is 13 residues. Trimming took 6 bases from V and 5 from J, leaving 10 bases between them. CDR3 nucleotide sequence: TGTGCCAGCTCCCCCAGGGGAAATGAAAAACTGTTTTTT. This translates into CASSPRGNEKLFF.

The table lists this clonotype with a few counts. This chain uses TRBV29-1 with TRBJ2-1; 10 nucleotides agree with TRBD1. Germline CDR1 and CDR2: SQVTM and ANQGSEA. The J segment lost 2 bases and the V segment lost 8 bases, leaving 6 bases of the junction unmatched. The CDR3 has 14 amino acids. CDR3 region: CSQTGQGTYNEQFF. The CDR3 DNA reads TGCAGCCAGACGGGACAGGGGACCTACAATGAGCAGTTCTTC.

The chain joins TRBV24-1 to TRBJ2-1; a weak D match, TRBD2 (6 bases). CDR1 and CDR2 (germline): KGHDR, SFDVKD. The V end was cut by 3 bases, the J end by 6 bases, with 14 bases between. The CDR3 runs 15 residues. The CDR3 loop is CATSDPGAEGNEQFF. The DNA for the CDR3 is TGTGCCACCAGTGATCCGGGAGCCGAAGGCAATGAGCAGTTCTTC.

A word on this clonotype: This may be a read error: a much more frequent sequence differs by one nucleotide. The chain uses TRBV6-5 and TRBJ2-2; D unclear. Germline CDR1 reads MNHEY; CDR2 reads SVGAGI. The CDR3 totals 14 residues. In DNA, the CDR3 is TGTGTCAGCAGTTACCAACGGGTAACCGGGGAGCTGTTTTTT. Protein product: CVSSYQRVTGELFF.